This T cell receptor beta chain was documented in a study of T cell repertoires in cytomegalovirus infection. Study details: Based on public TCR beta signatures, there were indications of CMV infection and of a matching HLA type.

On this clonotype: Antigen: not known.

Whole-study findings and limits: Dominant in the ex vivo response were TCR beta clonotypes restricted by HLA-C and specific for CMV.

TCRdb fed the reads into MiXCR, producing one record per CDR3 protein. The sample holds some 920,000 distinct CDR3 sequences, under 40% seen once. V lost 10 bases and J 2 bases, leaving 18 bases between the germline ends. The CDR3 runs to 15 residues. CDR1 is MNHEY and CDR2 is SVGEGT in the germline V gene. The clonotype was recovered from a human donor in good health (CMV status not recorded). Some clones in this sample may be carry-over from other donors' samples. The chain links TRBV6-2 or TRBV6-3 to TRBJ1-3, with D possibly matching TRBD1 (5 bases). The sample consisted of cultured CD8+ T cells from PBMCs, taken from culture after CMV antigen stimulation. The chain's CDR3 is CATYRDEGPGNTIYF. CDR3 nucleotides: TGTGCCACCTACCGGGATGAGGGGCCTGGAAACACCATATATTTT.